The 22 T cell receptor beta chains below come from one sample, sequenced in a study of T-cell memory formation after mild COVID-19. TCRdb fed the 5' RACE reads into MiXCR, producing one record per CDR3 protein. The repertoire holds approximately 150,000 distinct CDR3 sequences, with around 21% as singletons. Material: PBMCs or a T cell subset sorted from them (not recorded which). Receptor source: an adult woman who had mild COVID-19 (a few samples of this study predate the infection). Cell type and time point are not known.

The V and J genes are TRBV5-1 and TRBJ2-6, with a tentative D call TRBD2 (5 bases). Germline V gene data show CDR1 as SGHRS and CDR2 as YFSETQ. The CDR3 is 14 residues long. The V end was cut by 2 bases, the J end by 14 bases, with 17 bases between. The CDR3 spells CASSFAGGSKILTF. For the CDR3, the DNA is TGCGCCAGCAGCTTCGCCGGAGGATCCAAAATCCTGACTTTC.

This clonotype was observed a handful of times. The chain carries TRBV7-2 and TRBJ2-1; 8 nucleotides line up with TRBD2. V dropped 5 bases and J dropped 9; count of bases not matched to a gene: 12. The CDR3 is 15 residues long. Germline V gene data show CDR1 as SGHTA and CDR2 as FQGNSA. This CDR3 is CASSPASGRVSEQFF. The CDR3 DNA is TGTGCCAGCAGCCCGGCGAGCGGGAGAGTCAGTGAGCAGTTCTTC.

The sample holds a few counts of this clonotype. The rearrangement links TRBV7-7 to TRBJ2-1; 7 nucleotides line up with TRBD2. The germline V gene has CDR1 SSHAT and CDR2 FNYEAQ (reference sequence). CDR3 length: 15 amino acids. The chain's CDR3 is CAWGREVAPGNEQFF. Here the CDR3 DNA reads TGTGCGTGGGGGAGGGAAGTGGCACCTGGCAATGAGCAGTTCTTC.

V is TRBV7-2 and J is TRBJ2-7; D possibly corresponds to TRBD1 (6 bases). CDR1 SGHTA and CDR2 FQGNSA come from the germline V gene. The V and J ends lost 2 bases and 2 bases respectively, with 19 bases between them. The CDR3 has 17 amino acids. The CDR3 nucleotides are TGTGCCAGCAGCTTAAGGTCCGAGGGACACACCCCCTACGAGCAGTACTTC. It is translated as CASSLRSEGHTPYEQYF.

A few counts support this clonotype. This chain uses TRBV3-1 with TRBJ2-1; 7 bases agree with TRBD1. The germline V gene has CDR1 LGHDT and CDR2 YNNKEL (reference sequence). The CDR3 length is 16 residues. V was pared by 6 bases and J by 2 bases, with 10 bases of the junction left unmatched. CDR3 nucleotide sequence: TGTGCCAGCAGTCCCATTTACAGGGGCACCTACAATGAGCAGTTCTTC. This translates into CASSPIYRGTYNEQFF.

The chain couples TRBV4-1 to TRBJ2-6; 7 bases fit TRBD1. In germline, CDR1 is MGHRA, CDR2 YSYEKL. V lost 4 bases, J lost 0 bases, and 3 bases stayed unmatched. This CDR3 comprises 16 residues. The CDR3 region has the DNA TGCGCCAGCAGCCGGGGACAGTACTCTGGGGCCAACGTCCTGACTTTC. Encoded protein: CASSRGQYSGANVLTF.

This rearrangement joins TRBV5-1 to TRBJ2-1, with 12 positions matching TRBD2. Germline V gives CDR1 SGHRS, CDR2 YFSETQ. The CDR3 totals 18 residues. After removal of 0 bases from V and 5 bases from J, the junction contained 9 bases not matched to a gene. As DNA, the CDR3 is TGCGCCAGCAGCTTGGTCCTAGCGGGAGGGGGAATGAACAATGAGCAGTTCTTC. Translating it yields CASSLVLAGGGMNNEQFF.

This clonotype was seen only a few times. The genes are TRBV7-9 and TRBJ2-5, with TRBD2 identical over 7 bases. Per germline, CDR1 SEHNR and CDR2 FQNEAQ (reference sequence). The CDR3 runs to 14 residues. The J segment lost 2 bases and the V segment lost 7 bases, leaving 7 bases of the junction unmatched. The CDR3 sequence is CASTRRTRQETQYF. The CDR3 coding sequence is TGTGCCAGCACCAGGCGGACTAGACAAGAGACCCAGTACTTC.

This clonotype was counted only a few times. The V call is TRBV24-1, the J call TRBJ2-1; 7 nucleotides line up with TRBD1. CDR1 is KGHDR, CDR2 SFDVKD, per germline. J was trimmed by 2 bases and V by 2 bases; bases with no gene match: 2. The CDR3 spans 15 residues. CDR3 bases: TGTGCCACCAGTGATTCCGGGACAGCCTACAATGAGCAGTTCTTC. The encoded protein is CATSDSGTAYNEQFF.

This chain joins TRBV7-9 and TRBJ2-3, with 7 bases fitting TRBD2. Looked up from germline, CDR1 is SEHNR and CDR2 is FQNEAQ (reference sequence). V lost 4 bases, J lost 4 bases, and 5 bases stayed unmatched. The CDR3 runs 14 residues. The chain's CDR3 is CASSYRLASDTQYF. The CDR3 region has the DNA TGTGCCAGCAGCTATCGACTAGCCTCAGATACGCAGTATTTT.

This clonotype was observed a few times. The chain recombines TRBV7-7 with TRBJ2-2; possibly TRBD1 for D (5 bases). CDR3 length equals 15 residues. CDR1 is SSHAT, CDR2 FNYEAQ, per germline (reference sequence). V lost 5 bases to trimming and J lost 1 base, with 11 bases between them. CDR3 DNA: TGTGCCAGCAGCCGAACTGGACAGAACACCGGGGAGCTGTTTTTT. Translated, it gives CASSRTGQNTGELFF.

The genes are TRBV2 and TRBJ2-7; D unclear. The CDR3 totals 11 residues. The germline V gene has CDR1 SNHLY and CDR2 FYNNEI. Deletions cut 3 bases from V and 5 bases from J, with 5 bases between. The CDR3 DNA reads TGTGCCAGCAGTGATAGCCACGAGCAGTACTTC. Translation gives CASSDSHEQYF.

The CDR3 loop reads CASSLSAAANTEAFF. CDR3 bases: TGTGCCAGCAGCTTAAGTGCCGCAGCGAACACTGAAGCTTTCTTT. The chain carries TRBV7-3 and TRBJ1-1; D remains unclear. The V gene lost 1 base and the J gene lost 1 base, with 10 bases spanning the gap. The CDR3 totals 15 residues. Germline CDR1 is SGHTA and CDR2 is FQGTGA. Variable domain in full (rest from reference TRBV7-3 and TRBJ1-1): GAGVSQTPSNKVTEKGKYVELRCDPISGHTALYWYRQSLGQGPEFLIYFQGTGAADDSGLPNDRFFAVRPEGSVSTLKIQRTERGDSAVYLCASSLSAAANTEAFFGQGTRLTVV.

This clonotype was picked up a small number of times. This chain links TRBV6-2 or TRBV6-3 with TRBJ2-3, with D possibly TRBD2 on 6 matching bases. V was clipped by 6 bases and J by 2 bases, with 15 bases between them. CDR1 and CDR2 from the germline V gene are MNHEY and SVGEGT. This CDR3 has 15 residues. As DNA, the CDR3 is TGTGCCAGCAGACCAGTTGCGGGACTCACAGATACGCAGTATTTT. Protein sequence: CASRPVAGLTDTQYF.

The table lists this clonotype with a few counts. The chain links TRBV5-1 to TRBJ1-3, with D possibly matching TRBD1 (6 bases). V lost 0 bases to trimming and J lost 4 bases, with 11 bases between them. This CDR3 spans 15 amino acids. Germline-derived CDR1 and CDR2 are SGHRS and YFSETQ. The CDR3 DNA reads TGCGCCAGCAGCTTGGCGGGGGGCTCAGGAAACACCATATATTTT. Translated: CASSLAGGSGNTIYF.

This clonotype appeared a few times. The V and J genes are TRBV5-1 and TRBJ1-1; TRBD1 is a possible D gene (5 bases). The CDR3 runs to 14 residues. Trimming took 3 bases from V and 4 from J, leaving 13 bases between them. The germline CDR1 and CDR2 sequences are SGHRS and YFSETQ. In nucleotides, the CDR3 is TGCGCCAGCAGCTACCCGGGGGTGAGCACTGAAGCTTTCTTT. Translated: CASSYPGVSTEAFF.

V is TRBV20-1 and J is TRBJ1-1; TRBD1 matches 8 bases. Germline values: CDR1 DFQATT, CDR2 SNEGSKA (reference sequence). The CDR3 is 13 residues long. V lost 7 bases and J lost 0; bases outside the gene matches: 4. The CDR3 region is CSVGQGLNTEAFF. The DNA for the CDR3 is TGCAGTGTCGGACAGGGATTGAACACTGAAGCTTTCTTT.

The rearrangement joins TRBV7-2 to TRBJ1-2; D unclear. The CDR3 is 12 amino acids. V lost 3 bases and J 10 bases, leaving 12 bases between the germline ends. Germline lookup yields CDR1 SGHTA and CDR2 FQGNSA. This CDR3 reads CASSLATGNYTF. In DNA, the CDR3 is TGTGCCAGCAGCTTGGCGACGGGGAACTACACCTTC.

The chain joins TRBV4-1 to TRBJ1-2; 7 bases fit TRBD1. CDR3 length: 15 residues. V dropped 3 bases and J dropped 2; count of bases not matched to a gene: 6. In germline, CDR1 is MGHRA, CDR2 YSYEKL. In nucleotides, the CDR3 is TGCGCCAGCAGCCAGCCGACAGGGAGAAACTATGGCTACACCTTC. It is translated as CASSQPTGRNYGYTF.

V is TRBV12-3 or TRBV12-4 and J is TRBJ1-5; D not resolved. The V gene lost 4 bases and the J gene lost 0 bases, with 10 bases spanning the gap. The CDR3 is 15 residues long. CDR3 sequence: CASSWAHSSNQPQHF. In DNA, the CDR3 is TGTGCCAGCAGTTGGGCCCATAGTAGCAATCAGCCCCAGCATTTT.

This clonotype was counted between two and nine times. This chain links TRBV6-5 with TRBJ1-1; D remains unclear. The CDR3 totals 15 residues. V was shortened by 4 bases and J by 1 base, with 13 bases between the two germline ends. The germline gives CDR1 MNHEY, CDR2 SVGAGI. For the CDR3, the DNA is TGTGCCAGCAGTTGGCGAGGGCGGGAGAACACTGAAGCTTTCTTT. Protein product: CASSWRGRENTEAFF.

This clonotype was observed a handful of times. The chain couples TRBV7-2 to TRBJ2-1; 8 bases align to TRBD2. V was pared by 2 bases and J by 16 bases, with 7 bases of the junction left unmatched. Germline V gives CDR1 SGHTA, CDR2 FQGNSA. The CDR3 loop spans 12 amino acids. CDR3 in amino acids: CASSLLSGRPFF. Written as DNA, the CDR3 is TGTGCCAGCAGCTTACTCAGCGGGAGACCTTTCTTC.